The clone carrying this T cell receptor beta chain was recorded many times. The antigen remains unidentified. With 5 bases removed from V and 5 bases from J, the gap between germline ends came to 4 bases. The CDR3 loop spans 10 amino acids. Germline CDR1 SGHTS, CDR2 YDEGEE. This record belongs to a study of identical twins. Findings and caveats of the study: An excess of low generation probability was shown by twin-shared out-of-frame alpha sequences.

TCRdb processed the 5' RACE reads anew with MiXCR; each CDR3 protein has one entry. The sample carries over 550,000 distinct CDR3 sequences, around 7.5% recorded once. The same specimen was also included in a second study, on yellow fever vaccine responses in identical twins.

The TCR was taken from a young woman in good health. The sample consisted of PBMCs. The chain couples TRBV5-8 to TRBJ1-2; unclear D gene. For the CDR3, the DNA is TGTGCCAGCAGAAGTTATGGCTACACCTTC. Its protein product is CASRSYGYTF. Full variable domain (remainder filled in from reference TRBV5-8 and TRBJ1-2): EAGVTQSPTHLIKTRGQQATLRCSPISGHTSVYWYQQALGLGLQFLLWYDEGEERNRGNFPPRFSGRQFPNYSSELNVNALELEDSALYLCASRSYGYTFGSGTRLTVV.